This TCR beta chain was found in a study of shared clonotypes between healthy human individuals. Produced via immunoSEQ multiplex PCR; TCRdb's table is partial and in-frame only. This table has about 2.4 million clones, approximately 93% appearing once. Germline assignment: CDR1 SGHTA and CDR2 FQGNSA. This CDR3 region has 16 residues. Germline trimming cut 4 bases from V and 5 bases from J; bases unmatched to any gene: 10. Only Caucasian adults living in Nashville, Tennessee served as donors. This chain uses TRBV7-2 with TRBJ1-1, with TRBD1 identical over 10 bases. This clonotype was sampled from a man aged 18 to 30 in good health. Some clones in this sample may be carry-over from other donors' samples. Sequencing used naive CD4+ T cells from PBMCs. Subset denoted: CD45RA+ positively selected. The CDR3 loop is CASSSHLTGGRTEAFF. Here the CDR3 DNA reads TGTGCCAGCAGCTCCCACCTGACAGGGGGCAGGACTGAAGCTTTCTTT.